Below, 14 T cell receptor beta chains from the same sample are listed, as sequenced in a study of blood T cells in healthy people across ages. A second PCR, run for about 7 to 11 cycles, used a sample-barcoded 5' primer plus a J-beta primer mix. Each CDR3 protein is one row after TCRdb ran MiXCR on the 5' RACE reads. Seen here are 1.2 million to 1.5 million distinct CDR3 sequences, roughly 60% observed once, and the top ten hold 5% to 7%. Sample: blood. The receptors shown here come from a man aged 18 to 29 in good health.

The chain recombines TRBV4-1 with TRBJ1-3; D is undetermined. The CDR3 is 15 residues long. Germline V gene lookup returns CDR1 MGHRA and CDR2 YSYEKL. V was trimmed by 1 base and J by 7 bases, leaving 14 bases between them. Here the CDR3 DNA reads TGCGCCAGCAGCCAAGTTAGCGGCGATAGGAACACCATATATTTT. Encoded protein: CASSQVSGDRNTIYF.

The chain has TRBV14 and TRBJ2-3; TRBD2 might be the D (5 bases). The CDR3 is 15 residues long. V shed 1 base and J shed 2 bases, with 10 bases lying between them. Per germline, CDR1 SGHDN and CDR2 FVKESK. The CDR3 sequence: CASSQGGPYTDTQYF. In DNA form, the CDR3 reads TGTGCCAGCAGCCAAGGAGGGCCTTACACAGATACGCAGTATTTT.

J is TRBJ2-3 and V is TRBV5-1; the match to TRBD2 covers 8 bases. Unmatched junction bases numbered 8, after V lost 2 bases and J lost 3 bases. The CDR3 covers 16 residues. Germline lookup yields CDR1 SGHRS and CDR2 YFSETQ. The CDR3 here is CASSLEAGVPTDTQYF. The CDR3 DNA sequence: TGCGCCAGCAGCTTAGAAGCGGGAGTTCCTACAGATACGCAGTATTTT.

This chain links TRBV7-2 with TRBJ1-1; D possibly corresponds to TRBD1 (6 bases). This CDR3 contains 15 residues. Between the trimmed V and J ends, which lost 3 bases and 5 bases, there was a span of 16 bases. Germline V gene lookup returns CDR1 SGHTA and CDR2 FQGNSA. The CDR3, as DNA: TGTGCCAGCAGCTTCCCCCGCACAGGGAGGACTGAAGCTTTCTTT. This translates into CASSFPRTGRTEAFF. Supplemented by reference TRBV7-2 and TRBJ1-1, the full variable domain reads GAGVSQSPSNKVTEKGKDVELRCDPISGHTALYWYRQSLGQGLEFLIYFQGNSAPDKSGLPSDRFSAERTGGSVSTLTIQRTQQEDSAVYLCASSFPRTGRTEAFFGQGTRLTVV.

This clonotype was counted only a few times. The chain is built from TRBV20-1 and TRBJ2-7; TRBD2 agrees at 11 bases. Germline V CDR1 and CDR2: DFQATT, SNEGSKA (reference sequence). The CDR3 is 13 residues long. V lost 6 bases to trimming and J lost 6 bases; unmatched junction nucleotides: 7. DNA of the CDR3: TGCAGTGCCACACTAGCGGGAGTCGGCGAGCAGTACTTC. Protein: CSATLAGVGEQYF.

The CDR3 nucleotides read TGTGCCAGCAGGACAGGGGCGTACACCGGGGAGCTGTTTTTT. Protein sequence: CASRTGAYTGELFF. This chain links TRBV27 with TRBJ2-2; TRBD1 agrees at 8 bases. Germline V gene data show CDR1 as MNHEY and CDR2 as SMNVEV (reference sequence). V was pared by 6 bases and J by 3 bases, with 3 bases of the junction left unmatched. CDR3 length: 14 amino acids.

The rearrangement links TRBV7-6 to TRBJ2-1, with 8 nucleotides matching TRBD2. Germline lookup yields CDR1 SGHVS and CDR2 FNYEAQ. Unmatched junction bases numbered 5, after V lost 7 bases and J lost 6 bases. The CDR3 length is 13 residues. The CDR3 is CASTGGLVNEQFF. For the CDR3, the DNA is TGTGCCAGCACCGGGGGACTAGTCAATGAGCAGTTCTTC.

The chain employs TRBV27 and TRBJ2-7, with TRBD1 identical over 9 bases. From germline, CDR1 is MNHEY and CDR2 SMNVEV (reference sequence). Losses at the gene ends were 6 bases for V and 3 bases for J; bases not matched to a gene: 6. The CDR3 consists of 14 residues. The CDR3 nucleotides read TGTGCCAGCAGGCCGGGACAGGGAGGCTACGAGCAGTACTTC. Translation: CASRPGQGGYEQYF.

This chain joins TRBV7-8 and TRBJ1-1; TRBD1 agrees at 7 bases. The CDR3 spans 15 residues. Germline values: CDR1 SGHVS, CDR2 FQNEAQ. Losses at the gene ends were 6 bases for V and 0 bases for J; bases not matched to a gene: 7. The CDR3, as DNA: TGTGCCAGCAGGACAATTACAGGGGTGAACACTGAAGCTTTCTTT. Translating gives CASRTITGVNTEAFF.

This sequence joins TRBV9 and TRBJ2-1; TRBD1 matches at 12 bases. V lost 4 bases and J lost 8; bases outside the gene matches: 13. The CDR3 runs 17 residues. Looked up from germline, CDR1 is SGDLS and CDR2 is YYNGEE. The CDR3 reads CASSSLLGQGAPDEQFF. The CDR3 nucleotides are TGTGCCAGCAGCTCCCTCCTGGGACAGGGGGCGCCGGATGAGCAGTTCTTC.

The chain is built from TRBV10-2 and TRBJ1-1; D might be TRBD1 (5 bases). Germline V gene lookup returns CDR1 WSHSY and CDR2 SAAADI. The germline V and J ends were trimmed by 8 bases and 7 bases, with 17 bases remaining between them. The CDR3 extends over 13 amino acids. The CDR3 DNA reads TGCGCCAGCGGGGGGTCTAGGGACGGTGAAGCTTTCTTT. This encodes CASGGSRDGEAFF.

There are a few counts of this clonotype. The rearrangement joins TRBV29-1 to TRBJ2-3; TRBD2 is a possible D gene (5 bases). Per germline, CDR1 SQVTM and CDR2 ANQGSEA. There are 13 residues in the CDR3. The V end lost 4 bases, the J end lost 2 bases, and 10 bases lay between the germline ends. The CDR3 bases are TGCAGCGTTGCCGGGATAAACACAGATACGCAGTATTTT. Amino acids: CSVAGINTDTQYF.

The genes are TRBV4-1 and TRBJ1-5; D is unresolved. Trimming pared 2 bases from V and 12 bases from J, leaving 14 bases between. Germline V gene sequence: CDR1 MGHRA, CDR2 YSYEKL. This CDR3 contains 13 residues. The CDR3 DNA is TGCGCCAGCAGCCAACCCGGGAAAGTGGTCCAGCATTTT. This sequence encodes CASSQPGKVVQHF.

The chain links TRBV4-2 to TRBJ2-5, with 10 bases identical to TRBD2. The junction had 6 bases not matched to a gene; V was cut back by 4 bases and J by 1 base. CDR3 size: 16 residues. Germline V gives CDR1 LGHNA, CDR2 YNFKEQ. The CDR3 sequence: CASSPGLATLQETQYF. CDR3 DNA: TGTGCCAGCAGCCCGGGACTAGCGACGCTCCAAGAGACCCAGTACTTC.